Shown below are 24 T cell receptor beta chains from a single sample sequenced in a study of T cell responses to AZD1222 COVID-19 vaccine. Assay: immunoSEQ multiplex PCR; the TCRdb copy retains only in-frame clones and omits some. The sample lists around 58,000 clones, more than 70% occurring once. The input for sequencing was peripheral blood, taken 28 days after the second AZD1222 dose. These receptors all stem from an adult who received the AZD1222 COVID-19 vaccine.

The V gene is TRBV28, the J gene TRBJ2-1; D tentatively reads TRBD1 or TRBD2 (5 bases each). The CDR3 consists of 14 residues. V lost 8 bases and J lost 5, with 16 bases in between. CDR1 is MDHEN and CDR2 is SYDVKM in the germline V gene. Here the CDR3 DNA reads TGTGCCAGCCGATATTCCGGGACCGACAATGAGCAGTTCTTC. Translated, it gives CASRYSGTDNEQFF.

This clone was recorded only once. V gene TRBV15 combines with J gene TRBJ1-4; 8 bases are shared with TRBD1. CDR1 LNHNV and CDR2 YYDKDF come from the germline V gene (reference sequence). The CDR3 consists of 16 residues. The junction had 1 base not matched to a gene; V was cut back by 1 base and J by 0 bases. The CDR3 here is CATSRATGATNEKLFF. The CDR3 DNA reads TGTGCCACCAGCAGAGCGACAGGGGCAACTAATGAAAAACTGTTTTTT.

CDR3 sequence: CASRSQGYSGGANVLTF. The CDR3 DNA reads as TGTGCCAGTAGGTCACAGGGGTATTCAGGAGGGGCCAACGTCCTGACTTTC. This sequence joins TRBV19 and TRBJ2-6; 7 bases are shared with TRBD1. The CDR3 length is 17 residues. With V trimmed by 6 bases and J by 4 bases, 12 bases remained unmatched. Germline values: CDR1 LNHDA, CDR2 SQIVND (reference sequence). The full variable domain, rest sourced from reference TRBV19 and TRBJ2-6, is DGGITQSPKYLFRKEGQNVTLSCEQNLNHDAMYWYRQDPGQGLRLIYYSQIVNDFQKGDIAEGYSVSREKKESFPLTVTSAQKNPTAFYLCASRSQGYSGGANVLTFGAGSRLTVL.

This chain links TRBV24-1 with TRBJ2-5, with TRBD2 identical over 10 bases. There are 16 residues in the CDR3. The ends lost 4 bases at V and 0 bases at J; junction bases unmatched: 4. Germline V gene lookup returns CDR1 KGHDR and CDR2 SFDVKD. The CDR3 protein is CATSDFGLADQETQYF. As DNA, the CDR3 is TGTGCCACCAGTGACTTCGGACTAGCGGACCAAGAGACCCAGTACTTC.

This chain connects TRBV27 to TRBJ1-5; 7 positions agree with TRBD1. Per the germline V gene, CDR1 is MNHEY and CDR2 is SMNVEV (reference sequence). The CDR3 sequence is 16 residues long. V was pared by 4 bases and J by 3 bases, with 9 bases of the junction left unmatched. The CDR3 sequence: CASSSHKGADNQPQHF. The DNA for the CDR3 is TGTGCCAGCAGTTCACATAAGGGGGCGGACAATCAGCCCCAGCATTTT.

In its sample, this clone ranks as medium-sized. V is TRBV27 and J is TRBJ1-2; D ambiguous. This CDR3 comprises 13 residues. CDR1 is MNHEY, CDR2 SMNVEV, per germline (reference sequence). The V end lost 3 bases, the J end lost 7 bases, and 12 bases lay between the germline ends. The CDR3 here is CASSFSRTLGYTF. The CDR3 DNA reads TGTGCCAGCAGTTTTTCTCGGACGCTTGGCTACACCTTC.

V gene TRBV19 combines with J gene TRBJ2-7; D might be TRBD1 or TRBD2, each matching 5 bases. This CDR3 has 15 amino acids. CDR1 LNHDA and CDR2 SQIVND come from the germline V gene (reference sequence). V was trimmed by 3 bases and J by 2 bases, leaving 14 bases between them. This CDR3 is CASSMLGTRPYEQYF. For the CDR3, the DNA is TGTGCCAGTAGTATGCTTGGGACGAGGCCCTACGAGCAGTACTTC.

The chain recombines TRBV4-1 with TRBJ1-6; D not resolved. Per germline, CDR1 MGHRA and CDR2 YSYEKL. Deletions cut 0 bases from V and 8 bases from J, with 11 bases between. CDR3 size: 15 residues. Here the CDR3 DNA reads TGCGCCAGCAGCCAAGATGCCAACTGGGATTCACCCCTCCACTTT. This translates into CASSQDANWDSPLHF.

The gene calls are TRBV30 and TRBJ1-6; 7 bases are a match to TRBD1. After removal of 2 bases from V and 3 bases from J, the junction contained 7 bases not matched to a gene. From germline, CDR1 is GTSNPN and CDR2 SVGIG (reference sequence). This CDR3 has 16 residues. The CDR3 coding sequence is TGTGCCTGGAGTTCCGACGCAGGGGGCTATAATTCACCCCTCCACTTT. Its translation is CAWSSDAGGYNSPLHF.

The chain links TRBV2 to TRBJ2-5; D is perhaps TRBD2 (7 bases). Trimming pared 4 bases from V and 3 bases from J, leaving 15 bases between. The CDR3 contains 15 residues. Germline CDR1 is SNHLY and CDR2 is FYNNEI. The CDR3 loop reads CASSGTAGKKETQYF. CDR3 bases: TGTGCCAGCAGTGGGACAGCGGGGAAGAAAGAGACCCAGTACTTC.

V and J are TRBV30 and TRBJ1-2; TRBD1 agrees at 8 bases. There are 12 residues in the CDR3. CDR1 is GTSNPN, CDR2 SVGIG, per germline (reference sequence). The trim removed 0 bases at V and 8 bases at J, leaving 2 bases unmatched. CDR3 protein: CAWSVTGVGYTF. For the CDR3, the DNA is TGTGCCTGGAGTGTGACAGGGGTAGGCTACACCTTC.

Comments on this clone: The sample contains more than one DNA sequence encoding this CDR3. The chain is built from TRBV5-6 and TRBJ2-1, with a tentative D call TRBD2 (6 bases). V gave up 1 base and J gave up 3 bases, with 8 bases separating them. The germline CDR1 and CDR2 sequences are SGHDT and YYEEEE. The CDR3 is made up of 14 amino acids. This chain's CDR3 is CASSLTAGYNEQFF. CDR3 sequence (DNA): TGTGCCAGCAGCTTGACAGCGGGCTACAATGAGCAGTTCTTC.

The rearrangement links TRBV7-2 to TRBJ1-3, with 7 bases lining up with TRBD1. The V and J ends lost 5 bases and 4 bases, in that order; junction bases with no gene match: 5. The CDR3 length is 14 residues. Germline assignment: CDR1 SGHTA and CDR2 FQGNSA. CDR3 DNA sequence: TGTGCCAGCAGCCTAGACAGGGCCGGAAACACCATATATTTT. Amino acids: CASSLDRAGNTIYF.

The CDR3 loop reads CASSPNYEQYF. As DNA, the CDR3 is TGTGCCAGCAGCCCAAACTACGAGCAGTACTTC. This sequence joins TRBV7-8 and TRBJ2-7; the D is unclear. Trimming pared 5 bases from V and 3 bases from J, leaving 5 bases between. Germline CDR1 reads SGHVS; CDR2 reads FQNEAQ. The length of the CDR3 is 11 residues.

This clone appeared a single time. The chain has TRBV4-2 and TRBJ2-3; 10 nucleotides agree with TRBD2. Trimming removed 0 bases from V and 0 bases from J; junction bases left unmatched: 6. The CDR3 is 18 residues long. Germline V gives CDR1 LGHNA, CDR2 YNFKEQ. The CDR3 DNA sequence: TGTGCCAGCAGCCAAGAAGCTAGCGGGAGCTCTAGCACAGATACGCAGTATTTT. Residues: CASSQEASGSSSTDTQYF.

V is TRBV6-6 and J is TRBJ2-7; D gene unclear. V dropped 0 bases and J dropped 10 bases, with 13 bases sitting between them. CDR1 is MNHNY, CDR2 SVGAGI, per germline (reference sequence). The CDR3 length is 13 residues. CDR3 DNA sequence: TGTGCCAGCAGTTACTCGTTCGACTCCTTCCAGTACTTC. This translates into CASSYSFDSFQYF.

The rearrangement links TRBV4-1 to TRBJ1-1; 8 positions agree with TRBD1. The J segment lost 0 bases and the V segment lost 0 bases, leaving 12 bases of the junction unmatched. Germline assignment: CDR1 MGHRA and CDR2 YSYEKL. The CDR3 spans 19 residues. Written as DNA, the CDR3 is TGCGCCAGCAGCCAAGACCCTGAGAGGGCAGGGGGCTTGAACACTGAAGCTTTCTTT. Its translation: CASSQDPERAGGLNTEAFF.

V usage is TRBV5-8 and J usage is TRBJ2-5; D might be TRBD2 (6 bases). The CDR3 has 14 residues. Per the germline V gene, CDR1 is SGHTS and CDR2 is YDEGEE. With 7 bases removed from V and 4 bases from J, the gap between germline ends came to 17 bases. The CDR3 nucleotides read TGTGCCAGCCCCACCATCCCCGGGGGAGAGACCCAGTACTTC. Its translation: CASPTIPGGETQYF.

J is TRBJ1-4 and V is TRBV5-8; no clear D gene. V was cut by 4 bases and J by 7 bases, with 17 bases left in between. This CDR3 comprises 15 residues. Germline V gene data show CDR1 as SGHTS and CDR2 as YDEGEE. As DNA, the CDR3 is TGTGCCAGCAGCCCAAAACACCCCGGCAGTGAAAAACTGTTTTTT. Translating gives CASSPKHPGSEKLFF.

V and J are TRBV6-5 and TRBJ2-1; D possibly corresponds to TRBD2 (5 bases). Looked up from germline, CDR1 is MNHEY and CDR2 is SVGAGI. The length of the CDR3 is 15 residues. The ends were cut back, 4 bases at V and 9 bases at J, with 19 bases in the middle. In DNA, the CDR3 is TGTGCCAGCAGTTCACCCGTCCCGGGTGGGAGTGAGCAGTTCTTC. This translates into CASSSPVPGGSEQFF.

V is TRBV27 and J is TRBJ1-2, with D hard to call. This CDR3 has 17 residues. The V and J ends lost 0 bases and 0 bases respectively, with 14 bases between them. Per the germline V gene, CDR1 is MNHEY and CDR2 is SMNVEV (reference sequence). DNA of the CDR3: TGTGCCAGCAGTTTATCGTCTGACTACCAAGCTAACTATGGCTACACCTTC. The encoded protein is CASSLSSDYQANYGYTF.

This chain joins TRBV19 and TRBJ2-5; a possible D gene is TRBD2 (5 bases). The CDR3 sequence is 15 residues long. Trimming removed 1 base from V and 1 base from J, with 10 bases in between. Germline CDR1 LNHDA, CDR2 SQIVND (reference sequence). CDR3 bases: TGTGCCAGTAGTATAGGTGTGCGGGCCCAAGAGACCCAGTACTTC. Encoded protein: CASSIGVRAQETQYF.

The genes are TRBV6-2 or TRBV6-3 and TRBJ2-5; D gene uncertain. CDR3 size: 12 residues. Germline-derived CDR1 and CDR2 are MNHEY and SVGEGT. V was cut by 5 bases and J by 5 bases, with 9 bases left in between. CDR3 residues: CASSGVGETQYF. The CDR3 nucleotides read TGTGCCAGCAGTGGGGTAGGGGAGACCCAGTACTTC.

V is TRBV5-1 and J is TRBJ2-3; TRBD2 matches at 7 bases. V shed 1 base and J 2 bases; nucleotides not matched to a gene: 1. CDR3 length: 14 residues. Per the germline V gene, CDR1 is SGHRS and CDR2 is YFSETQ. The CDR3 DNA is TGCGCCAGCAGCTTGCTAGCGGACACAGATACGCAGTATTTT. As protein: CASSLLADTDTQYF.